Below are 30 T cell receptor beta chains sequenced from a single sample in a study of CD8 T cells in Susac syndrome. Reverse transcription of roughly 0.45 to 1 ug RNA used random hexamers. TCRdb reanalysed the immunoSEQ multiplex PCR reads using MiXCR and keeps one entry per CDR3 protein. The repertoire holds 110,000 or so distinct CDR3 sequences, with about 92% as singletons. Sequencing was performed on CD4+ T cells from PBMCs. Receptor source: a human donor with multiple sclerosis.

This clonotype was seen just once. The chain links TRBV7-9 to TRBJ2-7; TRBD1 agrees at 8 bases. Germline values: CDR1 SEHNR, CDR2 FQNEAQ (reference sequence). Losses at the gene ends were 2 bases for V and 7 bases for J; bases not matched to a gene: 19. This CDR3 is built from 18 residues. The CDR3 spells CASSLSPRRQGAPGEQYF. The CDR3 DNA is TGTGCCAGCAGCTTAAGTCCCCGTCGGCAGGGGGCCCCCGGGGAGCAGTACTTC.

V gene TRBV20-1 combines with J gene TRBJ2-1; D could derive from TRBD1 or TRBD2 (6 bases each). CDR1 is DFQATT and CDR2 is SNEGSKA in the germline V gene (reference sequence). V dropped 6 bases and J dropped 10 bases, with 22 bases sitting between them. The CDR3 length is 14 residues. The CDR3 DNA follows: TGCAGTGCCATTCAGGGGAGGACGGGGGTGGAGCAGTTCTTC. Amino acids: CSAIQGRTGVEQFF.

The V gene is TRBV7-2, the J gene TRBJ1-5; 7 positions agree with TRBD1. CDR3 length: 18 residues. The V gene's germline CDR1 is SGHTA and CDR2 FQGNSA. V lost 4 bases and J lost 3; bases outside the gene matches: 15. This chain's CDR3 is CASSSRTILDRPNQPQHF. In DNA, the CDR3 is TGTGCCAGCAGCTCCCGAACTATCTTGGACAGGCCCAATCAGCCCCAGCATTTT.

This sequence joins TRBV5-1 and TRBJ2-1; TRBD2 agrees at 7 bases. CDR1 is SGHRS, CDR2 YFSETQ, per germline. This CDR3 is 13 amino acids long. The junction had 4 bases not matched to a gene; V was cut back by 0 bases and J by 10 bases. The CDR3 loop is CASSLAAGEEQFF. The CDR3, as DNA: TGCGCCAGCAGCTTGGCCGCGGGAGAAGAGCAGTTCTTC.

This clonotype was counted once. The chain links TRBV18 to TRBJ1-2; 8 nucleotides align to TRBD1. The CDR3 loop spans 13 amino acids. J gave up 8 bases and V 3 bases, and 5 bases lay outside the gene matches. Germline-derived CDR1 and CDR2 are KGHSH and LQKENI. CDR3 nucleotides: TGTGCCAGCTCACCTGGACAGGGTAAAGGCTACACCTTC. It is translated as CASSPGQGKGYTF.

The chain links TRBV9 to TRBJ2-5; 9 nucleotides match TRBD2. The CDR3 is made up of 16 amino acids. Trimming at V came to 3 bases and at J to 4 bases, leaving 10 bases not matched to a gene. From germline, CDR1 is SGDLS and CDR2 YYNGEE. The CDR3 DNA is TGTGCCAGCAGCGAGTATAGCGGGGGAGTTCGAGAGACCCAGTACTTC. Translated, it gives CASSEYSGGVRETQYF.

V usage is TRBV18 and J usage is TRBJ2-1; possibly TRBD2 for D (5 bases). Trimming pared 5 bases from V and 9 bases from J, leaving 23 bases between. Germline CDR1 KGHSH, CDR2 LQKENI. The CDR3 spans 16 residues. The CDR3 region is CASSSRVGQEEGEQFF. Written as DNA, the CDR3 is TGTGCCAGCTCAAGTCGCGTGGGCCAGGAAGAGGGTGAGCAGTTCTTC.

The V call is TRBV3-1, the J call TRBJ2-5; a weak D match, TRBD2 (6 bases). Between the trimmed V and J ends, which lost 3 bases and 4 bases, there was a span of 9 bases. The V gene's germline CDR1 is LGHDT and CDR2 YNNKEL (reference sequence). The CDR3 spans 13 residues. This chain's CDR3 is CASSHETRETQYF. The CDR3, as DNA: TGTGCCAGCAGCCACGAGACTAGAGAGACCCAGTACTTC.

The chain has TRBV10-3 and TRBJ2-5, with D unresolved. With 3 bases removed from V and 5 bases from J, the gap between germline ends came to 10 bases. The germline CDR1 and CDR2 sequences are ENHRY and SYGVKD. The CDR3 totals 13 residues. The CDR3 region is CAISESPGETQYF. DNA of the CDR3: TGTGCCATCAGTGAATCCCCCGGGGAGACCCAGTACTTC.

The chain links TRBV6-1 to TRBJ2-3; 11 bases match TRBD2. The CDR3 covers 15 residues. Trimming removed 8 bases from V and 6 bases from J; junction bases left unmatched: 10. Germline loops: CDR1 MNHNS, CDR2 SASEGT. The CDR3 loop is CASLTGLAVADTQYF. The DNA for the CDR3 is TGTGCCAGCTTAACGGGACTAGCGGTGGCGGATACGCAGTATTTT.

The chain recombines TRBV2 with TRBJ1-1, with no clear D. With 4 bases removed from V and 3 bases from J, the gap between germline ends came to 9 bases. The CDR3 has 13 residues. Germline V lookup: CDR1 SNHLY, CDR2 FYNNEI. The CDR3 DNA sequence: TGTGCCAGCAGTGTCCAAGGGTACACTGAAGCTTTCTTT. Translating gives CASSVQGYTEAFF. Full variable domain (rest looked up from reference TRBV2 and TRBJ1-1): EPEVTQTPSHQVTQMGQEVILRCVPISNHLYFYWYRQILGQKVEFLVSFYNNEISEKSEIFDDQFSVERPDGSNFTLKIRSTKLEDSAMYFCASSVQGYTEAFFGQGTRLTVV.

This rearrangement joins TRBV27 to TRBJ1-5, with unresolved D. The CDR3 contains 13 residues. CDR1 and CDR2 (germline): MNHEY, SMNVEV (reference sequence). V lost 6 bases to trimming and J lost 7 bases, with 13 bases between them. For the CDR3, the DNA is TGTGCCAGCAGCAGCGGGTGGAGGCAGCCCCAGCATTTT. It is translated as CASSSGWRQPQHF.

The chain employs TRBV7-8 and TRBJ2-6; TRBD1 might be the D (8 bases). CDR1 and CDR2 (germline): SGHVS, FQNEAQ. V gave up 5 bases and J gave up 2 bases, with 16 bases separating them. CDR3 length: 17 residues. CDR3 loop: CASSLGQGGAGANVLTF. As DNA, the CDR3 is TGTGCCAGCAGCCTCGGACAGGGAGGGGCTGGGGCCAACGTCCTGACTTTC.

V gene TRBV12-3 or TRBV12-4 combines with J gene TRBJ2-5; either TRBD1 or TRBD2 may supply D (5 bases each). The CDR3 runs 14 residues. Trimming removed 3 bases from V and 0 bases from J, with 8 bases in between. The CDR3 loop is CASSLGVHQETQYF. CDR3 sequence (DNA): TGTGCCAGCAGTTTGGGGGTCCACCAAGAGACCCAGTACTTC.

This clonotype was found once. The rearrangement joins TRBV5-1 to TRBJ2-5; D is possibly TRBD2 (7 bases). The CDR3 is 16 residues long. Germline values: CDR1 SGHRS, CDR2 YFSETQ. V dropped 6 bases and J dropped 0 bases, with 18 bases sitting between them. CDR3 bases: TGCGCCAGCATCCTCGGGGCGGGGGCCTACCAAGAGACCCAGTACTTC. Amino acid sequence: CASILGAGAYQETQYF. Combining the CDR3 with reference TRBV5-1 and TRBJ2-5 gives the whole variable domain KAGVTQTPRYLIKTRGQQVTLSCSPISGHRSVSWYQQTPGQGLQFLFEYFSETQRNKGNFPGRFSGRQFSNSRSEMNVSTLELGDSALYLCASILGAGAYQETQYFGPGTRLLVL.

CDR3 sequence: CASTPTAQGQPQHF. The CDR3 DNA sequence: TGTGCCAGCACCCCAACTGCCCAGGGGCAGCCCCAGCATTTT. V and J are TRBV12-3 or TRBV12-4 and TRBJ1-5; a weak D match, TRBD1 (6 bases). The CDR3 spans 14 residues. The V gene lost 7 bases and the J gene lost 7 bases, with 17 bases spanning the gap.

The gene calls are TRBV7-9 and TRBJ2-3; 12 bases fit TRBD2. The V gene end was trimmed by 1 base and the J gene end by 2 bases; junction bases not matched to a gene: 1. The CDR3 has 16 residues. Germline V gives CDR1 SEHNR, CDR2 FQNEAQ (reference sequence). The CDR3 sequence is CASSLGLAGATDTQYF. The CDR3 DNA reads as TGTGCCAGCAGCTTAGGACTAGCGGGGGCCACAGATACGCAGTATTTT.

This CDR3 is CASSVPGLAGYNEQFF. As DNA, the CDR3 is TGTGCCAGCAGTGTACCGGGACTAGCGGGTTACAATGAGCAGTTCTTC. The chain links TRBV6-1 to TRBJ2-1; 12 nucleotides align to TRBD2. Germline V CDR1 and CDR2: MNHNS, SASEGT. The CDR3 is 16 residues long. V was clipped by 4 bases and J by 4 bases; unmatched bases: 5.

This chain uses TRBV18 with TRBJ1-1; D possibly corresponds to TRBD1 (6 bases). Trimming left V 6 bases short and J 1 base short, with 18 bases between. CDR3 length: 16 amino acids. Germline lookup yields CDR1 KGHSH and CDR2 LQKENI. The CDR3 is CASSPNVIQGNTEAFF. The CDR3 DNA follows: TGTGCCAGCTCGCCAAATGTTATACAGGGGAACACTGAAGCTTTCTTT. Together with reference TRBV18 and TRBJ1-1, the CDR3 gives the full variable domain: NAGVMQNPRHLVRRRGQEARLRCSPMKGHSHVYWYRQLPEEGLKFMVYLQKENIIDESGMPKERFSAEFPKEGPSILRIQQVVRGDSAAYFCASSPNVIQGNTEAFFGQGTRLTVV.

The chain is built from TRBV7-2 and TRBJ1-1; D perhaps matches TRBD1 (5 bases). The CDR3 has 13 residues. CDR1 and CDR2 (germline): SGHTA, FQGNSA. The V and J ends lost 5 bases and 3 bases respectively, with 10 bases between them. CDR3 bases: TGTGCCAGCAGCATCGACAGTTACACTGAAGCTTTCTTT. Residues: CASSIDSYTEAFF.

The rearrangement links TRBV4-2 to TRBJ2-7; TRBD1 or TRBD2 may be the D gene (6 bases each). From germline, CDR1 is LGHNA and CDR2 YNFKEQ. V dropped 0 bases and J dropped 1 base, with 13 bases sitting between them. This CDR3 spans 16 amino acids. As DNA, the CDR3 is TGTGCCAGCAGCCAAGATCCACAGGGAGGATCCTACGAGCAGTACTTC. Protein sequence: CASSQDPQGGSYEQYF.

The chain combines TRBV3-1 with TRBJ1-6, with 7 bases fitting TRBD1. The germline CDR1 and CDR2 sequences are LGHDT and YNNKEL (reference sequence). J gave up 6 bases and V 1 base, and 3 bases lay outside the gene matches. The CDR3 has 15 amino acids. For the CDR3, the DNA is TGTGCCAGCAGCCAAGTCAGGGGGTCTAATTCACCCCTCCACTTT. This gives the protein CASSQVRGSNSPLHF.

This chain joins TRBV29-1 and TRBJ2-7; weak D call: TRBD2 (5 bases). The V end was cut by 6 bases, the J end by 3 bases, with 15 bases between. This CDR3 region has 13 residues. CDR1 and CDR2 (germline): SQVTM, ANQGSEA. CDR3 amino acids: CSVELEVRYEQYF. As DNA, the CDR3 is TGCAGCGTGGAACTAGAAGTTCGCTACGAGCAGTACTTC.

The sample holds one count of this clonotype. The CDR3 DNA reads as TGTGCCATGAACCGGGACAGGGGTGGCGAGCAGTACTTC. Translated: CAMNRDRGGEQYF. V and J are TRBV10-3 and TRBJ2-7, with 10 nucleotides matching TRBD1. Germline assignment: CDR1 ENHRY and CDR2 SYGVKD. The CDR3 spans 13 residues. Trimming at V came to 9 bases and at J to 6 bases, leaving 8 bases not matched to a gene.

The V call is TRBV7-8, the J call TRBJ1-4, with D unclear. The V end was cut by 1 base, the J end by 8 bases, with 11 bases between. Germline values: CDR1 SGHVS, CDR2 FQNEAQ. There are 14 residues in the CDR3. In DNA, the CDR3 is TGTGCCAGCAGCTTAGATCTCGATGGGGAAAAACTGTTTTTT. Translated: CASSLDLDGEKLFF.

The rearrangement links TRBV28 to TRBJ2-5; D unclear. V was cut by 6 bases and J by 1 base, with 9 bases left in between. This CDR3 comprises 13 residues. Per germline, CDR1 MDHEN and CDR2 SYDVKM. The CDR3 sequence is CASSPGAQETQYF. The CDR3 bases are TGTGCCAGCAGCCCTGGAGCCCAAGAGACCCAGTACTTC.

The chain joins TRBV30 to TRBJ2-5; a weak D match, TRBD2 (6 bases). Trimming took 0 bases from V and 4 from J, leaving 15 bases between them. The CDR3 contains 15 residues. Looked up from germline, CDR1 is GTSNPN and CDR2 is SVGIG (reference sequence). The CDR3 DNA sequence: TGTGCCTGGAGTGTACGTCTAGCGTTTAGAGAGACCCAGTACTTC. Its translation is CAWSVRLAFRETQYF.

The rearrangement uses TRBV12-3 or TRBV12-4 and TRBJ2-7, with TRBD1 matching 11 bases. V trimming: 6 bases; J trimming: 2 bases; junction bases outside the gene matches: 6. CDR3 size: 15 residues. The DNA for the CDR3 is TGTGCCAGCAGGTCAGGGACAGGGGGTACCTACGAGCAGTACTTC. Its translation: CASRSGTGGTYEQYF.

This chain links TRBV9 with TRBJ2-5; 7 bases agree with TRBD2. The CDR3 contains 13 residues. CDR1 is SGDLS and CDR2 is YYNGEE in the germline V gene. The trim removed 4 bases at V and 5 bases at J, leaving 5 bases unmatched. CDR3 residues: CASSQLGGETQYF. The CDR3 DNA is TGTGCCAGCAGCCAGCTGGGGGGGGAGACCCAGTACTTC.

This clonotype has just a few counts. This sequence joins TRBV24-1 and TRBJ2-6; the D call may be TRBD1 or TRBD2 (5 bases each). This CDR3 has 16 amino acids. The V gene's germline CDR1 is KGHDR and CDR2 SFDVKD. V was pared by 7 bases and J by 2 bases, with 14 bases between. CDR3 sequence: CATSRDGAPGANVLTF. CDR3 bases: TGTGCCACCAGCCGGGACGGTGCTCCTGGGGCCAACGTCCTGACTTTC.